This T cell receptor beta chain was retrieved from a study of blood T cell repertoires in COVID-19. Repertoires were generated with immunoSEQ multiplex PCR, while TCRdb's copy carries only in-frame clones and drops some. The table lists fewer than 350,000 clones, approximately 91% of them singletons. The V gene end was trimmed by 6 bases and the J gene end by 3 bases; junction bases not matched to a gene: 10. The CDR3 loop spans 15 amino acids. Germline CDR1 SGDLS, CDR2 YYNGEE. Sequenced input: PBMCs or T cells enriched from blood (not recorded which). The chain links TRBV9 to TRBJ2-7, with TRBD1 matching 9 bases. This TCR was sampled from a woman in her thirties or forties who had recovered from COVID-19. This chain's CDR3 is CASNPTGTGFYEQYF. The CDR3 region has the DNA TGTGCCAGCAACCCTACAGGGACAGGGTTCTACGAGCAGTACTTC.